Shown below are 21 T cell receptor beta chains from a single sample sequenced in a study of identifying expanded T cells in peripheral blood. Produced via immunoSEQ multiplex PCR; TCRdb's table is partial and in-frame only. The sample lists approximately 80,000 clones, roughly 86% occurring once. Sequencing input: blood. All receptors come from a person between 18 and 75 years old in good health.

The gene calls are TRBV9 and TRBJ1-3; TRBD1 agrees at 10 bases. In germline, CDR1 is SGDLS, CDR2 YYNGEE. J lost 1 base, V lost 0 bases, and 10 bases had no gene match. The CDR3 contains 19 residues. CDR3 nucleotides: TGTGCCAGCAGCGTAGGTCTGAGGACAGGGGGGAAATCTGGAAACACCATATATTTT. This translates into CASSVGLRTGGKSGNTIYF.

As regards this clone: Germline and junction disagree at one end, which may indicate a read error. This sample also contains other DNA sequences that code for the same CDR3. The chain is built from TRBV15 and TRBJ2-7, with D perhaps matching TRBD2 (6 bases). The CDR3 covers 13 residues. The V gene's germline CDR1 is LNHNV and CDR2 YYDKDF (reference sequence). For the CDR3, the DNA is TGTGCCACCAGTAGAGATGCGGGGTACGAGCAGTACTTC. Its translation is CATSRDAGYEQYF. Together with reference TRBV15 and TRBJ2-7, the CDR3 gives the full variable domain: DAMVIQNPRYQVTQFGKPVTLSCSQTLNHNVMYWYQQKSSQAPKLLFHYYDKDFNNEADTPDNFQSRRPNTSFCFLDIRSPGLGDTAMYLCATSRDAGYEQYFGPGTRLTVT.

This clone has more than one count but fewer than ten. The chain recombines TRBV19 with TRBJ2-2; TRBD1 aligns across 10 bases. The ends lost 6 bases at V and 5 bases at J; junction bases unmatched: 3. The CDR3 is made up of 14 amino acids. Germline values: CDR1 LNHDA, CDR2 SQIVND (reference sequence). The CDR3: CASRGQGLTGELFF. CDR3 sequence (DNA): TGTGCCAGTAGGGGACAGGGGTTAACCGGGGAGCTGTTTTTT.

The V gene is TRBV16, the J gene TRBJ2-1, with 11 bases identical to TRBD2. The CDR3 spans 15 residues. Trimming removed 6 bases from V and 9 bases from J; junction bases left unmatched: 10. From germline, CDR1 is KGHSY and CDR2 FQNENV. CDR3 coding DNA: TGTGCCAGCAGTCCCCCTAGCGGGAGGTCCCTTGAGCAGTTCTTC. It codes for CASSPPSGRSLEQFF.

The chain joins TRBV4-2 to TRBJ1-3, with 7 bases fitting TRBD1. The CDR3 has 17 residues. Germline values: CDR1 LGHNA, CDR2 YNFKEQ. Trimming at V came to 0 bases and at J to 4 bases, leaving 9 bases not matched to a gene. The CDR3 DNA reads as TGTGCCAGCAGCCAAGATGGCTCAACAGGGGCCGGAAACACCATATATTTT. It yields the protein CASSQDGSTGAGNTIYF.

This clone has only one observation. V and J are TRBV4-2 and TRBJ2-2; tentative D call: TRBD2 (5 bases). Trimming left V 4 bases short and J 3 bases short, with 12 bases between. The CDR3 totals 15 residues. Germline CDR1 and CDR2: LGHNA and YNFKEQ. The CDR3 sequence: CASSPAIGDTGELFF. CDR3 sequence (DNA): TGTGCCAGCAGCCCGGCGATCGGGGACACCGGGGAGCTGTTTTTT.

The CDR3 nucleotides read TGTGCCAGCAGCCCCTGGGACAGCTCCTACGAGCAGTACTTC. Amino acid sequence: CASSPWDSSYEQYF. The chain is built from TRBV9 and TRBJ2-7; TRBD1 aligns across 7 bases. CDR3 length: 14 residues. Germline values: CDR1 SGDLS, CDR2 YYNGEE. Unmatched junction bases numbered 4, after V lost 4 bases and J lost 0 bases. Together with reference TRBV9 and TRBJ2-7, the CDR3 gives the full variable domain: DSGVTQTPKHLITATGQRVTLRCSPRSGDLSVYWYQQSLDQGLQFLIQYYNGEERAKGNILERFSAQQFPDLHSELNLSSLELGDSALYFCASSPWDSSYEQYFGPGTRLTVT.

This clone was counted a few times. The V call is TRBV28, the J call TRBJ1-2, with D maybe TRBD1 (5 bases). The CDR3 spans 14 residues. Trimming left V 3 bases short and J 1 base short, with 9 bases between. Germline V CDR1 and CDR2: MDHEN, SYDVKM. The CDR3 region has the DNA TGTGCCAGCAGTTTCCCAGGGAATAACTATGGCTACACCTTC. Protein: CASSFPGNNYGYTF.

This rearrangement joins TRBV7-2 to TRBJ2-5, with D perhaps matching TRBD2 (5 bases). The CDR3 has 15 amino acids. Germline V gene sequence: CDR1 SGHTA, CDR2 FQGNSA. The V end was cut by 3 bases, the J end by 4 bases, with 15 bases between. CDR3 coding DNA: TGTGCCAGCAGCTTTAACGGGAAAGAGGGAGAGACCCAGTACTTC. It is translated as CASSFNGKEGETQYF.

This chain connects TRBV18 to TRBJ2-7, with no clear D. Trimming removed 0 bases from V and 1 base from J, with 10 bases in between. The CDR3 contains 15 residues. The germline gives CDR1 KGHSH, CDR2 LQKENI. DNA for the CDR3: TGTGCCAGCTCACCACCAGGGATTGGGTCCTACGAGCAGTACTTC. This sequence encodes CASSPPGIGSYEQYF.

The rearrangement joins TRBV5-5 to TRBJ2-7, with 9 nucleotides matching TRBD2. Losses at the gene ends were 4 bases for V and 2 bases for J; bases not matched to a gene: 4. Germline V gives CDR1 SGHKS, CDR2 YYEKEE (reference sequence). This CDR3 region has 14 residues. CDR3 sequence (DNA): TGTGCCAGCAGCGGTAGCGGGAGCCCCTACGAGCAGTACTTC. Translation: CASSGSGSPYEQYF.

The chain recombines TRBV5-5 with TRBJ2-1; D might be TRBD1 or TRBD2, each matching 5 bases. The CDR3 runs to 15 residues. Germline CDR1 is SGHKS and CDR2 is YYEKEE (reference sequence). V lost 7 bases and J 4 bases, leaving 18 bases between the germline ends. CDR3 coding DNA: TGTGCCAGCGAAACTGAGGGGTTGTCATACAATGAGCAGTTCTTC. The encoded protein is CASETEGLSYNEQFF. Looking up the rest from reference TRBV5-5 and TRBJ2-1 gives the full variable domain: DAGVTQSPTHLIKTRGQQVTLRCSPISGHKSVSWYQQVLGQGPQFIFQYYEKEERGRGNFPDRFSARQFPNYSSELNVNALLLGDSALYLCASETEGLSYNEQFFGPGTRLTVL.

CDR3 loop: CASSIGPSGGETQYF. Here the CDR3 DNA reads TGTGCCAGCAGCATTGGGCCTAGCGGGGGAGAGACCCAGTACTTC. The rearrangement links TRBV5-6 to TRBJ2-5; 10 positions agree with TRBD2. The CDR3 length is 15 residues. J gave up 4 bases and V 4 bases, and 7 bases lay outside the gene matches. Germline V gene lookup returns CDR1 SGHDT and CDR2 YYEEEE.

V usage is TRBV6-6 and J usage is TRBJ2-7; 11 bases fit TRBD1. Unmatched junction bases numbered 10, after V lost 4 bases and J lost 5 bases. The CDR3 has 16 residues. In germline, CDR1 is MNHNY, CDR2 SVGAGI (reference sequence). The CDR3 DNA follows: TGTGCCAGCAGTTCTGGACAGGGGGCGTCGTCCCACGAGCAGTACTTC. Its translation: CASSSGQGASSHEQYF.

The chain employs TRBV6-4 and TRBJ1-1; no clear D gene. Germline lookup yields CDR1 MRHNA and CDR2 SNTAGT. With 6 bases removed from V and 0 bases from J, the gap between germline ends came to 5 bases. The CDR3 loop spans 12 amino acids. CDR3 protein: CASRGMNTEAFF. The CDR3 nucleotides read TGTGCCAGCAGGGGCATGAACACTGAAGCTTTCTTT.

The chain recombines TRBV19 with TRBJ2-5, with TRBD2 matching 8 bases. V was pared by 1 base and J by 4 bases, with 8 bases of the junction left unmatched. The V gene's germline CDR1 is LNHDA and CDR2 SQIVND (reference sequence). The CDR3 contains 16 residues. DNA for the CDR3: TGTGCCAGTAGTATAGGACCGGGACTAGGGAGAGAGACCCAGTACTTC. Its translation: CASSIGPGLGRETQYF.

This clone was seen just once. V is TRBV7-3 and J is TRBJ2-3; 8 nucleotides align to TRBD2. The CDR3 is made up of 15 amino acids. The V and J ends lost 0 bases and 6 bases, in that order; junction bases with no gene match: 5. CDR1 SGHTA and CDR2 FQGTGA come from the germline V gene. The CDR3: CASSLTAGVTDTQYF. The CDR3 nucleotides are TGTGCCAGCAGCTTAACAGCGGGAGTGACTGATACGCAGTATTTT.

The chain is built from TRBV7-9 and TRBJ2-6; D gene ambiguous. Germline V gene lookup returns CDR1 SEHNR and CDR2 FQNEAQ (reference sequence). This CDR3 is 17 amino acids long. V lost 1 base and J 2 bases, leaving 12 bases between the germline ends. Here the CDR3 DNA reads TGTGCCAGCAGCTTAGGACGGTTGGGAACTGGGGCCAACGTCCTGACTTTC. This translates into CASSLGRLGTGANVLTF. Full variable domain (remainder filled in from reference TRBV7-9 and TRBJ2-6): DTGVSQNPRHKITKRGQNVTFRCDPISEHNRLYWYRQTLGQGPEFLTYFQNEAQLEKSRLLSDRFSAERPKGSFSTLEIQRTEQGDSAMYLCASSLGRLGTGANVLTFGAGSRLTVL.

The CDR3 region is CASSFTLALGTEAFF. In nucleotides, the CDR3 is TGTGCCAGCAGCTTTACACTAGCTCTGGGTACTGAAGCTTTCTTT. V is TRBV11-2 and J is TRBJ1-1; D not certain. V was clipped by 3 bases and J by 5 bases, with 16 bases between them. The germline V gene encodes CDR1 SGHAT and CDR2 FQNNGV. The CDR3 has 15 residues.

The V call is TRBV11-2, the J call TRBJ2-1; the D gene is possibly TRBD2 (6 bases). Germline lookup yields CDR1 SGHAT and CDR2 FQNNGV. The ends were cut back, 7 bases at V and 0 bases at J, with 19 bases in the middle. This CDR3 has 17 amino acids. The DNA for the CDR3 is TGTGCCAGCACCCTCTTTTTTGCGGGAAGCTCCTACAATGAGCAGTTCTTC. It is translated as CASTLFFAGSSYNEQFF.

CDR3 nucleotide sequence: TGTGCCAGCAGTTTAAGTCTGAACTATGGCTACACCTTC. Translation gives CASSLSLNYGYTF. The chain is built from TRBV27 and TRBJ1-2; D gene ambiguous. The CDR3 is 13 residues long. Germline V CDR1 and CDR2: MNHEY, SMNVEV (reference sequence). Trimming removed 2 bases at V and 2 bases at J, with 6 bases between.